This T cell receptor beta chain was recovered during a study of control samples from healthy donors and cancer patients. The V gene's germline CDR1 is SGHRS and CDR2 YFSETQ. The CDR3 sequence is 12 residues long. The V and J ends lost 4 bases and 14 bases, in that order; junction bases with no gene match: 6. Data came from immunoSEQ multiplex PCR; TCRdb stores just in-frame clones and leaves some out. The sample has around 200,000 clones, roughly 91% seen once. The sample consisted of blood. This sequence joins TRBV5-1 and TRBJ1-6; 7 nucleotides align to TRBD1. The clonotype was recovered from a man younger than 35 in good health. CDR3: CASSENQGALHF. Written as DNA, the CDR3 is TGCGCCAGCAGCGAGAATCAGGGGGCCCTCCACTTT.